Listed here is a single T cell receptor beta chain. This entry comes from a study of T cells in tuberculosis. Study at large: T cells were selected with CD1B tetramers loaded with glucose monomycolate.

Sequencing was performed with immunoSEQ multiplex PCR; in TCRdb, only in-frame clones are kept and a portion is missing. Of 80,000 to 90,000 clones listed, approximately 91% are singletons. Overall study findings and caveats: Low-affinity CD1B-GMM tetramer-binding T cells may have been missed.

Looked up from germline, CDR1 is SGHAT and CDR2 is FQNNGV. The ends lost 2 bases at V and 3 bases at J; junction bases unmatched: 3. The CDR3 sequence is 15 residues long. Sorting used thawed, overnight-rested PBMC stained with anti-CD3, a viability dye and GMM-loaded CD1B tetramer. The lipid loaded on the CD1B tetramers was C32 glucose monomycolate from Rhodococcus equi. Each donor contributed 95,000 to 100,000 sorted tetramer-negative cells. The sequence was obtained from an adult woman with latent tuberculosis. The chain joins TRBV11-2 to TRBJ1-5, with 8 bases identical to TRBD1. Sequenced input: CD1b-GMM tetramer-negative cells sorted from PBMCs. The DNA for the CDR3 is TGTGCCAGCAGCTTAACGACAGGGGACAATCAGCCCCAGCATTTT. It is translated as CASSLTTGDNQPQHF.